Included here is one T cell receptor beta chain sequence, with context. Its cognate antigen has yet to be identified. No base quality values were provided; no much bigger clone lies one nucleotide off. Other DNA sequences within the sample encode an identical CDR3. Using the deep immunoSEQ assay, TCR CDR3 regions were amplified from genomic DNA by multiplex PCR. Extracted genomic DNA from each cell subset was distributed evenly across all wells of several immunoSEQ 96-well plates, and each plate was treated as a replicate. Each replicate PCR for sorted subsets received approximately 220 ng genomic DNA, equal to 28,000 or so T cell genomes. Purified libraries were measured with a Qubit 3.0 fluorometer, size-checked on a Bioanalyzer 2100, and measured again with the KAPA Library Quantification kit. A separate single-read 150-cycle Illumina NextSeq 550 flow cell was used to sequence each immunoSEQ 96-well plate. The authors processed their data as follows. Because the immunoSEQ output held only junctional sequences and lacked quality scores, the filtering could not match the filtering applied to full-length reads. To assign V/J genes and CDR3, sequences were annotated against IMGT germline references using PyIR, a Python wrapper for IgBLAST v1.9. Reads were removed for weak V/J assignments (E-value above 1e-6), missing CDR3, stop codons, out-of-frame junctions, or ambiguous translated residues. V3J clonotypes were defined as sequences sharing an identical inferred V gene, J gene, and CDR3 amino acid sequence. To compute the percentage overlap between repertoires, the number of shared unique clonotypes was divided by the size of the smaller repertoire. Three approaches were used to assess repertoire richness: RTK rarefaction, the Chao1 estimator, and Recon v2.1 estimates of unobserved clonotypes. Generation probabilities were computed with OLGA for all TCRbeta clonotypes obtained by the gDNA method from four donors. Sourced from immuneACCESS, this table was stored by TCRdb with only in-frame sequences that have V and J called. A share of the clones is absent; for the studies checked, an unresolved V gene accounts for under half, and the remainder has no known explanation. The V and J calls and clone size are taken from that table; D and trimming were inferred from the DNA. The sample table records roughly 2.1 million clones; just over 90% of these occur just once. More than 1.5% of the sample belongs to the ten largest clones.

CD8 naive samples consisted of CD45RO-negative cells that were positively selected for CCR7, yielding a CD45RA+CCR7+ population without TemRA cells. Donors were healthy HIV-negative adults with no recently reported acute infections or vaccinations. Every donor was a Caucasian adult living in Nashville, Tennessee, USA. Blood was obtained by leukapheresis, after which PBMCs were separated by Ficoll-Histopaque density gradient centrifugation and cryopreserved in liquid nitrogen vapor phase. Analytical flow cytometry was used to check the purity and quantity of every magnetically sorted T cell population. From each sorted fraction, genomic DNA was isolated and quantified by UV absorbance on a Nanodrop 2000c. This record comes from a study of shared clonotypes between healthy human individuals (dated by TCRdb to 2019 to 2021). With respect to the entire study: The cohort included a few men and a couple of women between 18 and 49 years of age. Different laboratories and diverse techniques were used to prepare libraries and sequence TCR repertoires, to increase sequencing depth and limit assay-specific biases. To estimate repertoire size and how much clonotype sharing occurs between individuals, the study deeply sequenced the blood TCR repertoires of five healthy adults. Per donor, three plates each were used for CD4 naive and CD4 memory, two for CD8 naive, and one for CD8 memory. Between about 0.8 and 9 billion PBMCs per donor were obtained by leukapheresis.

What the research found in general, with its limitations: Sampling was restricted to blood, and TCR repertoires in tissues likely differ from the TCR repertoires found in blood. Based on pairwise subsampling, the degree of clonotype sharing among donors was expected to be affected by sequencing depth. Because the study included a small number of donors, the genetic and exposure-history diversity represented was limited. Sharing across several donors was observed for approximately 5% of naive CD4, 3% to 3.5% of naive CD8, 2% to 2.5% of memory CD4, and approximately 0.41% of memory CD8 clonotypes. Higher generation probabilities were observed for clonotypes shared by all four sorted-subset donors than for non-shared clonotypes. Larger estimated clonotype richness was generally found for naive subsets than for memory subsets. Incomplete sequencing was indicated by rarefaction of sorted-subset datasets, despite the large sequencing depth.

Sequences were obtained from naive CD8+ T cells from PBMCs. Explained via the paper, the cell subset or site label denotes: CD45RA+CCR7+. The clonotype comes from a man in his late teens or twenties in good health. Some clones in this sample may be carry-over from other donors' samples.

CDR3 sequence: CASSIGTAYGYTF. The sequenced DNA: TGTGCCAGTAGTATTGGGACGGCCTATGGCTACACCTTC. The V gene is TRBV19 and the J gene is TRBJ1-2, with TRBD1 tentatively as D gene (5 bases match). The germline V gene (reference sequence) specifies LNHDA as CDR1 and SQIVND as CDR2. The CDR3 contains 13 residues, cysteine and phenylalanine counted. The entry retains the CDR3 DNA only, 39 bases that are in frame from base 1. Trimming takes 3 bases from V and 4 bases from J, and the germline ends sit 9 bases apart.